This entry is about one T cell receptor beta chain. Its antigen is unidentified. Germline loops: CDR1 GTSNPN, CDR2 SVGIG (reference sequence). The CDR3 contains 16 residues. The V segment lost 3 bases and the J segment 2 bases; nucleotides outside the gene matches: 12. This record comes from a study of molecular identifiers for immune sequencing clone quantification. The overall study: Within a replicate experiment, RNA obtained from either approximately 20,000 or 98,000 naive CD8 cells was divided into five aliquots, and four of those aliquots were then sequenced.

TCRdb used MiXCR to reprocess the PCR reads, holding one entry per CDR3 protein. The sample consists of nearly 650,000 distinct CDR3 sequences, 25% of them appearing once. General study findings and limits: Sizes of clones that are highly expanded could be underestimated (if identical TCR molecules share a barcode).

V gene TRBV30 combines with J gene TRBJ2-5, with 7 nucleotides matching TRBD2. The receptor comes from a human donor in good health. Some libraries in this study had Jurkat cell RNA spiked in. The sequenced material came from naive CD8+ T cells from blood, with Jurkat cell RNA spiked in. Subset denoted: FACS-sorted CD8+CD4-CCR7+CD45RA+ naive T cells. The CDR3, as DNA: TGTGCCTGGAGGGATCAAGCCGGGACTATGCAAGAGACCCAGTACTTC. Its translation is CAWRDQAGTMQETQYF.